The 30 T cell receptor beta chains in this list originate from one sample, sequenced in a study of untreated major depressive disorder. This table comes from immunoSEQ multiplex PCR, and its TCRdb copy is limited to in-frame clones, with some not included. The table lists roughly 13,000 clones, about 90% of them singletons. Study outcomes and limitations: CD4+ T cells from depressed patients used TRBV05-01 (Vbeta 5.1) more often than controls.

Antigen specificity for these receptors is unknown. The sequenced sample was CD4+ T cells from PBMCs. Receptor source: a man under 40 with major depressive disorder.

This chain joins TRBV6-6 and TRBJ1-1, with D maybe TRBD1 (5 bases). CDR1 is MNHNY and CDR2 is SVGAGI in the germline V gene (reference sequence). The CDR3 length is 14 residues. Trimming shortened V by 7 bases and J by 0 bases, and 12 bases separated the two germline ends. The CDR3 reads CASTHGGMNTEAFF. For the CDR3, the DNA is TGTGCCAGCACCCACGGGGGGATGAACACTGAAGCTTTCTTT.

This chain connects TRBV5-5 to TRBJ1-2; TRBD1 matches at 9 bases. The CDR3 contains 16 residues. The trim removed 4 bases at V and 1 base at J, leaving 8 bases unmatched. Looked up from germline, CDR1 is SGHKS and CDR2 is YYEKEE (reference sequence). CDR3 protein: CASSVSRDRDNYGYTF. CDR3 bases: TGTGCCAGCAGCGTTAGCCGGGACAGGGATAACTATGGCTACACCTTC. Based on the CDR3 plus reference TRBV5-5 and TRBJ1-2, the full variable domain is DAGVTQSPTHLIKTRGQQVTLRCSPISGHKSVSWYQQVLGQGPQFIFQYYEKEERGRGNFPDRFSARQFPNYSSELNVNALLLGDSALYLCASSVSRDRDNYGYTFGSGTRLTVV.

The V gene is TRBV9, the J gene TRBJ1-2; TRBD1 agrees at 9 bases. After removal of 4 bases from V and 4 bases from J, the junction contained 20 bases not matched to a gene. CDR3 size: 19 residues. The V gene's germline CDR1 is SGDLS and CDR2 YYNGEE. The CDR3 DNA reads as TGTGCCAGCAGCTTCGACCCCCCCGGGACAGGGAGAAAAGGCTATGGCTACACCTTC. This codes for CASSFDPPGTGRKGYGYTF.

This clone was detected a few times. The chain couples TRBV20-1 to TRBJ1-1; tentative D call: TRBD1 (6 bases). Germline-derived CDR1 and CDR2 are DFQATT and SNEGSKA (reference sequence). V lost 4 bases and J 7 bases, leaving 10 bases between the germline ends. This CDR3 is built from 11 residues. The CDR3: CSATGQNEAFF. CDR3 DNA sequence: TGCAGTGCTACAGGACAGAATGAAGCTTTCTTT.

The chain employs TRBV9 and TRBJ1-2, with 7 nucleotides matching TRBD1. The CDR3 runs to 15 residues. The V and J ends lost 5 bases and 3 bases, in that order; junction bases with no gene match: 10. Germline V lookup: CDR1 SGDLS, CDR2 YYNGEE. The CDR3 sequence is CASSEGDSLYYGYTF. The CDR3 DNA sequence: TGTGCCAGCAGTGAGGGGGACAGCCTTTACTATGGCTACACCTTC.

This chain links TRBV5-4 with TRBJ1-6; 7 bases fit TRBD1. This CDR3 has 12 amino acids. Trimming removed 10 bases from V and 6 bases from J; junction bases left unmatched: 4. Germline V gene data show CDR1 as SGHNT and CDR2 as YYREEE (reference sequence). The CDR3 DNA is TGTGCCGGAGGGACAGCTAATTCACCCCTCCACTTT. Translation: CAGGTANSPLHF. Filled out from reference TRBV5-4 and TRBJ1-6, the complete variable domain reads ETGVTQSPTHLIKTRGQQVTLRCSSQSGHNTVSWYQQALGQGPQFIFQYYREEENGRGNFPPRFSGLQFPNYSSELNVNALELDDSALYLCAGGTANSPLHFGNGTRLTVT.

The genes are TRBV5-6 and TRBJ2-2; weak D call: TRBD2 (6 bases). CDR3 length equals 16 residues. V dropped 1 base and J dropped 2 bases, with 12 bases sitting between them. Per germline, CDR1 SGHDT and CDR2 YYEEEE. CDR3 bases: TGTGCCAGCAGCTTGTACGGGGGACCTAACACCGGGGAGCTGTTTTTT. Amino acids: CASSLYGGPNTGELFF.

This chain links TRBV5-1 with TRBJ1-2; 10 bases are a match to TRBD1. Losses at the gene ends were 4 bases for V and 6 bases for J; bases not matched to a gene: 3. Germline V gene sequence: CDR1 SGHRS, CDR2 YFSETQ. There are 13 residues in the CDR3. The CDR3 loop reads CASSAGQGHGYTF. The DNA of the CDR3 is TGCGCCAGCAGCGCGGGACAGGGGCATGGCTACACCTTC.

This clone occurred once. The rearrangement links TRBV5-1 to TRBJ2-1, with 7 bases identical to TRBD2. V gave up 5 bases and J gave up 3 bases; unmatched junction bases: 8. Germline CDR1 SGHRS, CDR2 YFSETQ. This CDR3 has 15 amino acids. CDR3 coding DNA: TGCGCCAGCAGTGTCGACGGCGGGGGCTACAATGAGCAGTTCTTC. Amino acids: CASSVDGGGYNEQFF.

This rearrangement joins TRBV7-9 to TRBJ1-3; TRBD1 matches 11 bases. Germline V gene data show CDR1 as SEHNR and CDR2 as FQNEAQ (reference sequence). CDR3 size: 16 residues. J gave up 4 bases and V 7 bases, and 9 bases lay outside the gene matches. The CDR3 DNA reads as TGTGCCAGCACCCCCACCGGGACAGGGGGAGGAAACACCATATATTTT. As protein: CASTPTGTGGGNTIYF.

The chain carries TRBV2 and TRBJ1-2, with 8 bases identical to TRBD1. Germline V gene sequence: CDR1 SNHLY, CDR2 FYNNEI. The J segment lost 0 bases and the V segment lost 7 bases, leaving 4 bases of the junction unmatched. The CDR3 extends over 14 amino acids. CDR3 nucleotides: TGTGCCAGCACAGGACAGGGCCCTAACTATGGCTACACCTTC. Its protein product is CASTGQGPNYGYTF. The variable domain in full, with the rest retrieved from reference TRBV2 and TRBJ1-2, is EPEVTQTPSHQVTQMGQEVILRCVPISNHLYFYWYRQILGQKVEFLVSFYNNEISEKSEIFDDQFSVERPDGSNFTLKIRSTKLEDSAMYFCASTGQGPNYGYTFGSGTRLTVV.

The rearrangement links TRBV27 to TRBJ2-7; maybe TRBD1 (6 bases). Germline V gene lookup returns CDR1 MNHEY and CDR2 SMNVEV (reference sequence). This CDR3 has 14 amino acids. Trimming pared 3 bases from V and 2 bases from J, leaving 11 bases between. As DNA, the CDR3 is TGTGCCAGCAGTTTGAGGGGACACCCCTACGAGCAGTACTTC. Encoded protein: CASSLRGHPYEQYF.

The chain uses TRBV9 and TRBJ1-3; D unresolved. Germline V CDR1 and CDR2: SGDLS, YYNGEE. V dropped 3 bases and J dropped 3 bases, with 4 bases sitting between them. This CDR3 contains 12 residues. The CDR3, as DNA: TGTGCCAGCAGCGATTTTGGAAACACCATATATTTT. It translates to CASSDFGNTIYF.

The chain couples TRBV6-5 to TRBJ1-6, with no clear D. Trimming left V 0 bases short and J 5 bases short, with 8 bases between. From germline, CDR1 is MNHEY and CDR2 SVGAGI. The CDR3 loop spans 15 amino acids. CDR3 DNA sequence: TGTGCCAGCAGTTACTCGAAAGTCAATAATTCACCCCTCCACTTT. Its translation is CASSYSKVNNSPLHF.

This chain connects TRBV2 to TRBJ2-3; D remains ambiguous. CDR3 length: 13 residues. Per the germline V gene, CDR1 is SNHLY and CDR2 is FYNNEI. V lost 3 bases and J 4 bases, leaving 8 bases between the germline ends. The CDR3 spells CASSEQRPDTQYF. CDR3 coding DNA: TGTGCCAGCAGTGAGCAGAGACCAGATACGCAGTATTTT.

This clone appeared a single time. The chain recombines TRBV18 with TRBJ1-5; TRBD1 might be the D (5 bases). Germline CDR1 reads KGHSH; CDR2 reads LQKENI. The CDR3 spans 14 residues. The V end was cut by 4 bases, the J end by 1 base, with 8 bases between. DNA for the CDR3: TGTGCCAGCTCACGGGGGGGGAGCAATCAGCCCCAGCATTTT. Its protein is CASSRGGSNQPQHF.

This chain joins TRBV5-1 and TRBJ1-6; 10 nucleotides align to TRBD1. V lost 4 bases to trimming and J lost 8 bases; unmatched junction nucleotides: 12. CDR1 is SGHRS and CDR2 is YFSETQ in the germline V gene. The CDR3 covers 17 residues. CDR3 region: CASSRAGTGESDSPLHF. In DNA form, the CDR3 reads TGCGCCAGCAGCAGGGCAGGGACAGGGGAATCGGATTCACCCCTCCACTTT. Using reference TRBV5-1 and TRBJ1-6 for the parts outside the CDR3, the full variable domain is KAGVTQTPRYLIKTRGQQVTLSCSPISGHRSVSWYQQTPGQGLQFLFEYFSETQRNKGNFPGRFSGRQFSNSRSEMNVSTLELGDSALYLCASSRAGTGESDSPLHFGNGTRLTVT.

The chain links TRBV11-3 to TRBJ2-3; D gene uncertain. The CDR3 is 16 amino acids. Trimming pared 1 base from V and 3 bases from J, leaving 14 bases between. Germline V CDR1 and CDR2: SGHNT, YENEEA. CDR3 sequence reads: CASSLGSSMHTDTQYF. The DNA of the CDR3 is TGTGCCAGCAGCTTAGGAAGCAGTATGCATACAGATACGCAGTATTTT. Together with reference TRBV11-3 and TRBJ2-3, the CDR3 gives the full variable domain: EAGVVQSPRYKIIEKKQPVAFWCNPISGHNTLYWYLQNLGQGPELLIRYENEEAVDDSQLPKDRFSAERLKGVDSTLKIQPAELGDSAVYLCASSLGSSMHTDTQYFGPGTRLTVL.

The V call is TRBV7-2, the J call TRBJ1-6; maybe TRBD1 (6 bases). Trimming removed 4 bases at V and 5 bases at J, with 12 bases between. The germline V gene has CDR1 SGHTA and CDR2 FQGNSA. The CDR3 runs to 15 residues. CDR3 in DNA: TGTGCCAGCAGCTCCCACGGACAGAATAATTCACCCCTCCACTTT. This gives the protein CASSSHGQNNSPLHF.

The chain couples TRBV6-1 to TRBJ2-1; possible D gene TRBD1, 6 bases. Per germline, CDR1 MNHNS and CDR2 SASEGT. V lost 5 bases to trimming and J lost 5 bases, with 10 bases between them. This CDR3 comprises 13 residues. CDR3 in amino acids: CASSKDSHNEQFF. CDR3 DNA sequence: TGTGCCAGCAGTAAGGACAGCCACAATGAGCAGTTCTTC.

This chain uses TRBV5-4 with TRBJ1-1; the match to TRBD1 covers 9 bases. The CDR3 length is 13 residues. Trimming took 7 bases from V and 3 from J; bases not matched to a gene: 4. The germline V gene has CDR1 SGHNT and CDR2 YYREEE (reference sequence). CDR3 DNA: TGTGCCAGCCGGCGACAGGGGGACACTGAAGCTTTCTTT. It yields the protein CASRRQGDTEAFF. The complete variable domain, with remaining parts taken from reference TRBV5-4 and TRBJ1-1, reads ETGVTQSPTHLIKTRGQQVTLRCSSQSGHNTVSWYQQALGQGPQFIFQYYREEENGRGNFPPRFSGLQFPNYSSELNVNALELDDSALYLCASRRQGDTEAFFGQGTRLTVV.

This clone has only a few counts. The chain has TRBV6-6 and TRBJ1-2; 7 bases are shared with TRBD1. V lost 2 bases and J lost 4; bases outside the gene matches: 10. This CDR3 contains 16 residues. Germline loops: CDR1 MNHNY, CDR2 SVGAGI (reference sequence). CDR3 bases: TGTGCCAGCAGTTACGACCCGACAGGGAGGGGCTATGGCTACACCTTC. Protein: CASSYDPTGRGYGYTF.

This clone was seen only once. This chain links TRBV2 with TRBJ1-4, with D possibly TRBD1 on 5 matching bases. Trimming shortened V by 4 bases and J by 17 bases, and 14 bases separated the two germline ends. CDR1 is SNHLY and CDR2 is FYNNEI in the germline V gene. There are 11 residues in the CDR3. The CDR3 sequence: CASSVGTGPFF. CDR3 bases: TGTGCCAGCAGTGTCGGGACCGGGCCCTTTTTT.

The chain employs TRBV30 and TRBJ2-5; tentatively, D is TRBD2 (5 bases). CDR1 is GTSNPN and CDR2 is SVGIG in the germline V gene (reference sequence). The CDR3 spans 13 residues. Trimming removed 3 bases from V and 5 bases from J, with 13 bases in between. DNA of the CDR3: TGTGCCTGGAGGACCCGGGATGGGGAGACCCAGTACTTC. It specifies CAWRTRDGETQYF.

This sequence joins TRBV5-1 and TRBJ1-6; 8 nucleotides agree with TRBD1. CDR3 length: 16 residues. The germline gives CDR1 SGHRS, CDR2 YFSETQ. Trimming removed 4 bases from V and 5 bases from J; junction bases left unmatched: 8. CDR3 sequence (DNA): TGCGCCAGCAGCCCAGACGGACAGGGAAATAATTCACCCCTCCACTTT. Encoded protein: CASSPDGQGNNSPLHF.

J is TRBJ2-5 and V is TRBV5-1; 10 nucleotides line up with TRBD2. The CDR3 extends over 15 amino acids. The V gene's germline CDR1 is SGHRS and CDR2 YFSETQ. V shed 1 base, J shed 4 bases, and the junction held 4 bases outside the gene matches. The CDR3 reads CASSLIAGGGETQYF. CDR3 coding DNA: TGCGCCAGCAGCTTGATAGCGGGGGGTGGAGAGACCCAGTACTTC.

In this sample, this clone turned up once. The chain couples TRBV11-2 to TRBJ2-2; D is uncertain. The germline gives CDR1 SGHAT, CDR2 FQNNGV. The CDR3 is 15 residues long. The V gene lost 5 bases and the J gene lost 6 bases, with 16 bases spanning the gap. This CDR3 reads CASSNPLLGAGELFF. The CDR3 DNA reads as TGTGCCAGCAGCAATCCCTTACTTGGGGCCGGGGAGCTGTTTTTT. Supplemented by reference TRBV11-2 and TRBJ2-2, the full variable domain reads EAGVAQSPRYKIIEKRQSVAFWCNPISGHATLYWYQQILGQGPKLLIQFQNNGVVDDSQLPKDRFSAERLKGVDSTLKIQPAKLEDSAVYLCASSNPLLGAGELFFGEGSRLTVL.

This rearrangement joins TRBV5-4 to TRBJ2-5; D call uncertain. The germline V gene encodes CDR1 SGHNT and CDR2 YYREEE (reference sequence). The CDR3 runs 14 residues. With 3 bases removed from V and 1 base from J, the gap between germline ends came to 10 bases. In DNA, the CDR3 is TGTGCCAGCAGCTCCCGTTCGACCCAAGAGACCCAGTACTTC. As protein: CASSSRSTQETQYF.

The chain is built from TRBV25-1 and TRBJ2-4, with a weak D call TRBD2 (6 bases). In germline, CDR1 is MGHDK, CDR2 SYGVNS. The length of the CDR3 is 16 residues. The V end lost 3 bases, the J end lost 4 bases, and 16 bases lay between the germline ends. The CDR3 region has the DNA TGTGCCAGCAGTGAGGCGGGACGGGCGATTAAAAACATTCAGTACTTC. It translates to CASSEAGRAIKNIQYF.

CDR3 bases: TGTGCCAGCAGCTTAGGATTGGCACCCCTCCACTTT. Its protein is CASSLGLAPLHF. This sequence joins TRBV7-2 and TRBJ1-6; D ambiguous. Per the germline V gene, CDR1 is SGHTA and CDR2 is FQGNSA. Trimming pared 1 base from V and 11 bases from J, leaving 6 bases between. This CDR3 has 12 residues.